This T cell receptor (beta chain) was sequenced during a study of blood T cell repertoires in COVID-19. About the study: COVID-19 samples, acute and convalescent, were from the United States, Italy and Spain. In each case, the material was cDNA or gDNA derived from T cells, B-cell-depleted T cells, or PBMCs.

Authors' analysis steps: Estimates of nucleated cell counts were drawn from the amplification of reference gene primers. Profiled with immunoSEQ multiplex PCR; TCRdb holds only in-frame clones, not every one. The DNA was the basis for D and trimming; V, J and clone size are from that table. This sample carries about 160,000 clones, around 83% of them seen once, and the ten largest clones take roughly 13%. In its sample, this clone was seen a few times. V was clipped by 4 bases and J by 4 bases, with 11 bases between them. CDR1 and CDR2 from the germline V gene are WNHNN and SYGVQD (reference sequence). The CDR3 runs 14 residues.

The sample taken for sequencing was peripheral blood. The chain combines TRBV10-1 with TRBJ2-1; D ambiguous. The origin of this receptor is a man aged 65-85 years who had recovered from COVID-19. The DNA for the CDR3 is TGCGCCAGCAGTGCCGGTACTATGTACAATGAGCAGTTCTTC. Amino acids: CASSAGTMYNEQFF.